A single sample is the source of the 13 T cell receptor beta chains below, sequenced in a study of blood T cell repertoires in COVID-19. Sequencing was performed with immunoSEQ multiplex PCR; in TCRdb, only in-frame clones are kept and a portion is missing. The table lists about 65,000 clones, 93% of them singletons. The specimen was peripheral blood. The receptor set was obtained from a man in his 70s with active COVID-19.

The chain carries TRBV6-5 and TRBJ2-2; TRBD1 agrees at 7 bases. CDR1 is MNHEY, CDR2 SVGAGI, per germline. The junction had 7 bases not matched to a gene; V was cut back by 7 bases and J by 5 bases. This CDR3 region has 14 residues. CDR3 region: CASNRDSLTGELFF. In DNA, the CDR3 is TGTGCCAGCAACCGGGACAGTTTGACCGGGGAGCTGTTTTTT.

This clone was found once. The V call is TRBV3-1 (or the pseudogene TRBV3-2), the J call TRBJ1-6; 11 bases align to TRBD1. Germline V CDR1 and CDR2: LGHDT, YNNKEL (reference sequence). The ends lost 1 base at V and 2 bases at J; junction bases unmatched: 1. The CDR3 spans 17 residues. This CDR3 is CASSQGTGGPYNSPLHF. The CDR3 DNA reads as TGTGCCAGCAGCCAAGGGACAGGGGGCCCCTATAATTCACCCCTCCACTTT.

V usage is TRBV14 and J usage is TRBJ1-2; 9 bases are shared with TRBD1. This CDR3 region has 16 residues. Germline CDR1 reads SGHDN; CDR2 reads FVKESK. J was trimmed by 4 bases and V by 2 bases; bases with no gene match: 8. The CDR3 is CASSQRGTGLIYGYTF. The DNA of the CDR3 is TGTGCCAGCAGCCAAAGAGGGACAGGGCTTATCTATGGCTACACCTTC. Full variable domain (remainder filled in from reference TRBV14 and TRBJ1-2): EAGVTQFPSHSVIEKGQTVTLRCDPISGHDNLYWYRRVMGKEIKFLLHFVKESKQDESGMPNNRFLAERTGGTYSTLKVQPAELEDSGVYFCASSQRGTGLIYGYTFGSGTRLTVV.

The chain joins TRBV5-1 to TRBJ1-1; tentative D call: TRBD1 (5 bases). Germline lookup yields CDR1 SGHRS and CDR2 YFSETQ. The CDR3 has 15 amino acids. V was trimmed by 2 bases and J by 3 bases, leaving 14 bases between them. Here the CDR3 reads CASSFSQGLDTEAFF. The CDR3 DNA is TGCGCCAGCAGCTTTAGTCAGGGTCTGGACACTGAAGCTTTCTTT.

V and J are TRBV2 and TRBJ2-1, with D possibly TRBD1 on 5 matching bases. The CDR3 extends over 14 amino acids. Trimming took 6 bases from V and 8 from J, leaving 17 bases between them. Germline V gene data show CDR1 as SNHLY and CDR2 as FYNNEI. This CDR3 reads CASSAQAGYDEQFF. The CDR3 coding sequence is TGTGCCAGCAGCGCCCAGGCAGGGTATGATGAGCAGTTCTTC. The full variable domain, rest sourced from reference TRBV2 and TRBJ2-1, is EPEVTQTPSHQVTQMGQEVILRCVPISNHLYFYWYRQILGQKVEFLVSFYNNEISEKSEIFDDQFSVERPDGSNFTLKIRSTKLEDSAMYFCASSAQAGYDEQFFGPGTRLTVL.

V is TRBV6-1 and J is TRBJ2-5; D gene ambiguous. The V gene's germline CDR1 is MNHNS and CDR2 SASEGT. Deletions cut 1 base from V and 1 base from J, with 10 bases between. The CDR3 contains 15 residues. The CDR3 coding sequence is TGTGCCAGCAGTGAAGTCGGTTATGTCCAAGAGACCCAGTACTTC. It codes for CASSEVGYVQETQYF.

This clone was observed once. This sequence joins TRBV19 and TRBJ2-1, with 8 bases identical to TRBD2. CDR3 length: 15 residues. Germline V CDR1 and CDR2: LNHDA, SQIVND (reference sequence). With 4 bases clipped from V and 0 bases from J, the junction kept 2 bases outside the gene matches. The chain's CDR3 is CASSSGGTSYNEQFF. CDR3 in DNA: TGTGCCAGTAGTAGCGGGGGGACCTCCTACAATGAGCAGTTCTTC.

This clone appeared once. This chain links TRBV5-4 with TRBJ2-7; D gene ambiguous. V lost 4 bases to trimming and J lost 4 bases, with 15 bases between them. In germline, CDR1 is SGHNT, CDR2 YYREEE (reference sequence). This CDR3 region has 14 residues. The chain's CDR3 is CASSSGNTKYEQYF. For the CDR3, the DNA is TGTGCCAGCAGCAGTGGAAACACTAAATACGAGCAGTACTTC.

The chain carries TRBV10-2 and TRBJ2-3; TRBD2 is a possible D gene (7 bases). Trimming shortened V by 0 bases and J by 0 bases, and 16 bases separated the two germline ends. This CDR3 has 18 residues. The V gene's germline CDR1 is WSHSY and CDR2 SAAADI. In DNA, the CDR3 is TGCGCCAGCAGTGAGTCGACCGCGGGGGCTAAAAGCACAGATACGCAGTATTTT. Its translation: CASSESTAGAKSTDTQYF.

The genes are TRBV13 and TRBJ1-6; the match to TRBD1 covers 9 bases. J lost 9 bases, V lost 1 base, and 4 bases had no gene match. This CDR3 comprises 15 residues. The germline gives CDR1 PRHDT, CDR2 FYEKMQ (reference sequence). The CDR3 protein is CASSLVKQGASPLHF. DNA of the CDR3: TGTGCCAGCAGCTTAGTCAAACAGGGGGCTTCACCCCTCCACTTT. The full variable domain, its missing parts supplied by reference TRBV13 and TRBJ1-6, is AAGVIQSPRHLIKEKRETATLKCYPIPRHDTVYWYQQGPGQDPQFLISFYEKMQSDKGSIPDRFSAQQFSDYHSELNMSSLELGDSALYFCASSLVKQGASPLHFGNGTRLTVT.

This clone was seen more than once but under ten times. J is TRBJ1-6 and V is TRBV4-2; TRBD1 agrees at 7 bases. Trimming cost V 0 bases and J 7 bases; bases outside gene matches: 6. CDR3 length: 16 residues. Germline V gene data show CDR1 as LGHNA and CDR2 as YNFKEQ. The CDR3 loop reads CASSQDLRTGNSPLHF. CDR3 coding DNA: TGTGCCAGCAGCCAAGATTTGAGGACAGGCAATTCACCCCTCCACTTT.

The CDR3 DNA reads as TGTGCCAGCAAGAGGGATAGCATCGGGGAGCTGTTTTTT. Translated: CASKRDSIGELFF. The gene calls are TRBV6-5 and TRBJ2-2, with a possible D match to TRBD2 (5 bases). Germline CDR1 is MNHEY and CDR2 is SVGAGI. Trimming pared 7 bases from V and 7 bases from J, leaving 13 bases between. The CDR3 runs to 13 residues.

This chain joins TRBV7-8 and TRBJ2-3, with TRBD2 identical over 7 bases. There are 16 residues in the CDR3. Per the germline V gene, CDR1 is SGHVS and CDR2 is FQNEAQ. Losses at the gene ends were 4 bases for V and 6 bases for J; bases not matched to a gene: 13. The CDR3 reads CASSSAPSGRVDTQYF. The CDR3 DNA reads TGTGCCAGCAGCTCGGCCCCTAGCGGACGGGTGGATACGCAGTATTTT.